Shown below are 18 T cell receptor beta chains from a single sample sequenced in a study of cytomegalovirus exposure and HLA in healthy donors. A multiplex PCR was run with 60 Vbeta primers and 13 Jbeta primers. The repertoire was sequenced with immunoSEQ multiplex PCR; TCRdb's copy has only in-frame clones and lacks some. The data hold about 140,000 clones, with 80% observed a single time. The sequenced material came from PBMCs. All receptors come from a woman aged 40-49 years in good health and CMV-seronegative.

This chain's CDR3 is CASSVAYTGELFF. The CDR3 nucleotides are TGTGCCAGCAGCGTAGCCTACACCGGGGAGCTGTTTTTT. The J gene is TRBJ2-2, the V gene TRBV9; D uncertain. Per germline, CDR1 SGDLS and CDR2 YYNGEE. V was cut by 0 bases and J by 3 bases, with 3 bases left in between. The CDR3 is made up of 13 amino acids.

The rearrangement uses TRBV4-1 and TRBJ2-3; 8 nucleotides match TRBD2. Trimming at V came to 4 bases and at J to 2 bases, leaving 8 bases not matched to a gene. The CDR3 loop spans 16 amino acids. Germline assignment: CDR1 MGHRA and CDR2 YSYEKL. The CDR3 region has the DNA TGCGCCAGCAGCCTCACTAGCGGAGGACTCACAGATACGCAGTATTTT. This gives the protein CASSLTSGGLTDTQYF.

This clone has only one observation. Here the CDR3 reads CASSLDRPGTEAFF. In nucleotides, the CDR3 is TGTGCCAGCAGCCTTGACAGACCTGGCACTGAAGCTTTCTTT. This chain uses TRBV7-9 with TRBJ1-1, with TRBD1 as a possible D gene (5 bases). Germline CDR1 and CDR2: SEHNR and FQNEAQ (reference sequence). The CDR3 runs to 14 residues. V was pared by 5 bases and J by 4 bases, with 14 bases between.

Comments on this clone: Germline and junction disagree at one end, which may indicate a read error. V usage is TRBV18 and J usage is TRBJ2-7; 8 bases match TRBD1. The CDR3 has 12 residues. CDR1 KGHSH and CDR2 LQKENI come from the germline V gene. The CDR3 is CASSPGTGGINF. CDR3 DNA: TGTGCCAGCTCCCCAGGAACAGGGGGAATTAACTTC.

This chain uses TRBV4-3 with TRBJ2-1, with a possible D match to TRBD1 (5 bases). Trimming left V 0 bases short and J 7 bases short, with 16 bases between. The CDR3 is 16 residues long. Germline CDR1 LGHNA, CDR2 YSLEER. Written as DNA, the CDR3 is TGCGCCAGCAGCCAAGATATAGGGGCCGACCATAATGAGCAGTTCTTC. Translated: CASSQDIGADHNEQFF.

The chain carries TRBV28 and TRBJ2-1; 9 bases are a match to TRBD2. This CDR3 is built from 16 residues. V dropped 5 bases and J dropped 0; count of bases not matched to a gene: 5. Germline V gene data show CDR1 as MDHEN and CDR2 as SYDVKM. The CDR3 DNA reads as TGTGCCAGCAGTCCTATTAGCGGGAGCTCCTACAATGAGCAGTTCTTC. This encodes CASSPISGSSYNEQFF.

This chain links TRBV28 with TRBJ1-1; D uncertain. The germline V and J ends were trimmed by 3 bases and 4 bases, with 9 bases remaining between them. CDR3 length equals 13 residues. Germline V CDR1 and CDR2: MDHEN, SYDVKM. The CDR3 spells CASSFGWSTEAFF. In DNA form, the CDR3 reads TGTGCCAGCAGTTTCGGGTGGAGCACTGAAGCTTTCTTT.

The chain joins TRBV4-1 to TRBJ2-6; 9 bases agree with TRBD1. V lost 6 bases and J lost 0; bases outside the gene matches: 3. Per germline, CDR1 MGHRA and CDR2 YSYEKL. The CDR3 is made up of 16 amino acids. This CDR3 is CASRQGASSGANVLTF. DNA of the CDR3: TGCGCCAGCAGACAGGGGGCTAGCTCTGGGGCCAACGTCCTGACTTTC.

Regarding this clone: Likely a read error: the CDR3 ends without its conserved phenylalanine or tryptophan. V gene TRBV6-1 combines with J gene TRBJ2-7, with D hard to call. Germline assignment: CDR1 MNHNS and CDR2 SASEGT. The ends were cut back, 2 bases at V and 7 bases at J, with 12 bases in the middle. This CDR3 contains 13 residues. The CDR3: CASSERWGWEQYL. CDR3 DNA sequence: TGTGCCAGCAGTGAAAGGTGGGGTTGGGAGCAGTACCTC.

This sequence joins TRBV7-6 and TRBJ2-7; D uncertain. Germline CDR1 reads SGHVS; CDR2 reads FNYEAQ. This CDR3 is built from 13 residues. Trimming took off 8 bases at V and 4 bases at J, with 15 bases between the two ends. In nucleotides, the CDR3 is TGTGCCAGCGCGAGCCCCCCCAGGTACGAGCAGTACTTC. Translated, it gives CASASPPRYEQYF.

This clone showed up just once. The chain has TRBV27 and TRBJ1-1; 9 bases map to TRBD1. This CDR3 has 21 amino acids. The trim removed 2 bases at V and 0 bases at J, leaving 19 bases unmatched. Germline CDR1 and CDR2: MNHEY and SMNVEV (reference sequence). This CDR3 is CASSLGPPGTGSPSMNTEAFF. The CDR3 DNA reads TGTGCCAGCAGTTTAGGCCCCCCCGGGACAGGGTCCCCTTCGATGAACACTGAAGCTTTCTTT.

In this sample, this clone turned up once. The V and J genes are TRBV28 and TRBJ2-7, with TRBD2 identical over 10 bases. The germline CDR1 and CDR2 sequences are MDHEN and SYDVKM. V lost 6 bases to trimming and J lost 0 bases; unmatched junction nucleotides: 14. The CDR3 length is 18 residues. The CDR3 DNA reads TGTGCCAGCAGCCGCCCCTTTCGATGGACTAGCGGCTCCTACGAGCAGTACTTC. Translating it yields CASSRPFRWTSGSYEQYF.

J is TRBJ2-3 and V is TRBV5-6; D gene ambiguous. Trimming stripped 2 bases from V and 4 bases from J, with 5 bases between. Germline CDR1 SGHDT, CDR2 YYEEEE. The CDR3 is 12 residues long. The CDR3 sequence: CASSFCPDTQYF. The CDR3 region has the DNA TGTGCCAGCAGCTTCTGTCCAGATACGCAGTATTTT.

Comments on this clone: The conserved phenylalanine or tryptophan is not found at the CDR3 terminus, so this likely reflects a read error. This chain joins TRBV2 and TRBJ2-7, with 9 bases matching TRBD1. The CDR3 length is 15 residues. The trim removed 6 bases at V and 4 bases at J, leaving 10 bases unmatched. Germline loops: CDR1 SNHLY, CDR2 FYNNEI. The CDR3 nucleotides are TGTGCCAGCAGGGCGCGCCGGGACAGGGCATACGAGCAGTACCTC. Its translation is CASRARRDRAYEQYL.

This chain uses TRBV9 with TRBJ2-5; 10 bases are a match to TRBD2. Germline-derived CDR1 and CDR2 are SGDLS and YYNGEE. The CDR3 spans 16 residues. With 0 bases clipped from V and 2 bases from J, the junction kept 4 bases outside the gene matches. The CDR3 sequence is CASSVVDSGGQETQYF. CDR3 nucleotides: TGTGCCAGCAGCGTAGTGGATAGCGGGGGGCAAGAGACCCAGTACTTC.

This clone was counted only a few times. The chain recombines TRBV28 with TRBJ1-5; weak D call: TRBD1 (5 bases). Germline loops: CDR1 MDHEN, CDR2 SYDVKM. Trimming took off 4 bases at V and 6 bases at J, with 19 bases between the two ends. The CDR3 is made up of 16 amino acids. CDR3 in DNA: TGTGCCAGCAGTTCGCCGATCACAGGCGGGGGTCAGCCCCAGCATTTT. Translation: CASSSPITGGGQPQHF.

For this clone: Other DNA sequences in the sample encode the same CDR3. The CDR3 coding sequence is TGTGCCAGCTCACCGGGGACAGATTATGGCTACACCTTC. Amino acid sequence: CASSPGTDYGYTF. The genes are TRBV18 and TRBJ1-2; 7 bases are shared with TRBD1. The germline V gene encodes CDR1 KGHSH and CDR2 LQKENI. The CDR3 runs 13 residues. The J segment lost 5 bases and the V segment lost 3 bases, leaving 3 bases of the junction unmatched.

This clone was recorded a few times. This chain links TRBV7-9 with TRBJ2-1; 7 nucleotides match TRBD2. CDR3 length: 17 amino acids. The junction had 5 bases not matched to a gene; V was cut back by 0 bases and J by 0 bases. CDR1 is SEHNR and CDR2 is FQNEAQ in the germline V gene (reference sequence). The CDR3 sequence is CASSLAQGGSSYNEQFF. CDR3 in DNA: TGTGCCAGCAGCTTAGCGCAAGGCGGGAGCTCCTACAATGAGCAGTTCTTC.